These T cell receptor beta chains were read from a single sample in a study of control samples from healthy donors and cancer patients. TCRdb's table, derived via immunoSEQ multiplex PCR, lists solely in-frame clones and lacks some. This sample has 70,000 or so clones, with more than 80% found just once. The specimen was blood. All receptors come from a man in his fifties or sixties in good health. Each CDR3 is given with its conserved first and last residue. Each record gives: CDR3 length, D gene, clone size, J gene, V gene, CDR3 protein, CDR3 DNA. D genes are given only for firm matches. Part of the rows lack a size; the others show once, few, many or a class for expanded clones.

cdr3_length: 13; d_call: -; clone_size: -; j_call: TRBJ2-1; v_call: TRBV18; cdr3_aa: CASSPTEYNEQFF; cdr3_nt: TGTGCCAGCTCACCAACAGAGTACAATGAGCAGTTCTTC
cdr3_length: 17; d_call: -; clone_size: -; j_call: TRBJ2-5; v_call: TRBV21-1; cdr3_aa: CASSPPGGSGRGETQYF; cdr3_nt: TGTGCCAGCAGCCCCCCCGGGGGTAGCGGGAGAGGAGAGACCCAGTACTTC
cdr3_length: 11; d_call: -; clone_size: -; j_call: TRBJ2-1; v_call: TRBV18; cdr3_aa: CASSPQLEQFF; cdr3_nt: TGTGCCAGCTCACCACAGCTTGAGCAGTTCTTC
cdr3_length: 15; d_call: -; clone_size: -; j_call: TRBJ1-2; v_call: TRBV7-8; cdr3_aa: CASSKTGTENYGYTF; cdr3_nt: TGTGCCAGCAGTAAGACCGGGACGGAGAACTATGGCTACACCTTC
cdr3_length: 16; d_call: TRBD2; clone_size: -; j_call: TRBJ2-1; v_call: TRBV9; cdr3_aa: CASSPNPGTSGTEQFF; cdr3_nt: TGTGCCAGCAGCCCCAACCCCGGGACTAGCGGGACCGAGCAGTTCTTC
cdr3_length: 12; d_call: -; clone_size: few; j_call: TRBJ1-5; v_call: TRBV10-3; cdr3_aa: CAISEDNQPQHF; cdr3_nt: TGTGCCATCAGTGAAGATAATCAGCCCCAGCATTTT
cdr3_length: 15; d_call: -; clone_size: -; j_call: TRBJ2-1; v_call: TRBV11-3; cdr3_aa: CASSPFEAAYNEQFF; cdr3_nt: TGTGCCAGCAGCCCGTTTGAGGCGGCTTACAATGAGCAGTTCTTC
cdr3_length: 14; d_call: TRBD2; clone_size: few; j_call: TRBJ2-7; v_call: TRBV7-3; cdr3_aa: CASSQGLAPYEQYF; cdr3_nt: TGTGCCAGCAGCCAGGGACTAGCTCCTTACGAGCAGTACTTC
cdr3_length: 14; d_call: -; clone_size: -; j_call: TRBJ1-1; v_call: TRBV7-7; cdr3_aa: CASSPRWGSPEAFF; cdr3_nt: TGTGCCAGCAGCCCGCGATGGGGATCCCCTGAAGCTTTCTTT
cdr3_length: 14; d_call: -; clone_size: -; j_call: TRBJ1-1; v_call: TRBV15; cdr3_aa: CATSRGGGRPEAFF; cdr3_nt: TGTGCCACCAGCAGAGGAGGGGGGCGCCCGGAAGCTTTCTTT
cdr3_length: 14; d_call: -; clone_size: -; j_call: TRBJ2-1; v_call: TRBV27; cdr3_aa: CASSLRGAYNEQFF; cdr3_nt: TGTGCCAGCAGTTTGCGGGGAGCCTACAATGAGCAGTTCTTC
cdr3_length: 15; d_call: TRBD2; clone_size: -; j_call: TRBJ2-5; v_call: TRBV24-1; cdr3_aa: CATSDFAGGPETQYF; cdr3_nt: TGTGCCACCAGTGATTTTGCGGGAGGGCCAGAGACCCAGTACTTC
cdr3_length: 15; d_call: -; clone_size: -; j_call: TRBJ2-1; v_call: TRBV28; cdr3_aa: CASSLRGTALQSQFF; cdr3_nt: TGTGCCAGCAGTTTACGGGGTACGGCCTTACAATCGCAGTTCTTC
cdr3_length: 12; d_call: -; clone_size: -; j_call: TRBJ2-1; v_call: TRBV11-3; cdr3_aa: CASSLSRGEQFF; cdr3_nt: TGTGCCAGCAGCCTGAGTCGAGGTGAGCAGTTCTTC
cdr3_length: 18; d_call: TRBD1; clone_size: -; j_call: TRBJ2-4; v_call: TRBV19; cdr3_aa: CASSISSQGHLAKNIQYF; cdr3_nt: TGTGCCAGTAGTATCTCCTCACAGGGGCACCTAGCCAAAAACATTCAGTACTTC
cdr3_length: 16; d_call: -; clone_size: -; j_call: TRBJ2-7; v_call: TRBV19; cdr3_aa: CASSIHPQGLFDEQYF; cdr3_nt: TGTGCCAGTAGTATTCATCCCCAGGGACTCTTCGACGAGCAGTACTTC
cdr3_length: 15; d_call: -; clone_size: -; j_call: TRBJ2-5; v_call: TRBV7-9; cdr3_aa: CASRYNSGGQETQYF; cdr3_nt: TGTGCCAGCAGGTATAATAGCGGCGGGCAAGAGACCCAGTACTTC
cdr3_length: 15; d_call: TRBD1; clone_size: -; j_call: TRBJ2-3; v_call: TRBV7-3; cdr3_aa: CASSPSGTDTDTQYF; cdr3_nt: TGTGCCAGCAGCCCATCCGGGACAGACACAGATACGCAGTATTTT
cdr3_length: 18; d_call: TRBD2; clone_size: once; j_call: TRBJ2-1; v_call: TRBV28; cdr3_aa: CASSLLAGGLGPYNEQFF; cdr3_nt: TGTGCCAGCAGTTTATTGGCGGGAGGGCTCGGGCCTTACAATGAGCAGTTCTTC
cdr3_length: 16; d_call: TRBD1; clone_size: -; j_call: TRBJ1-3; v_call: TRBV15; cdr3_aa: CATSSSAGTGPNTIYF; cdr3_nt: TGTGCCACCAGCTCTTCAGCCGGGACAGGGCCCAACACCATATATTTT
cdr3_length: 15; d_call: -; clone_size: -; j_call: TRBJ2-3; v_call: TRBV18; cdr3_aa: CASSSVGGSTDTQYF; cdr3_nt: TGTGCCAGCTCCAGTGTGGGCGGTAGCACAGATACGCAGTATTTT
cdr3_length: 13; d_call: TRBD1; clone_size: -; j_call: TRBJ1-1; v_call: TRBV12-3/TRBV12-4; cdr3_aa: CASSLTGGPEAFF; cdr3_nt: TGTGCCAGCAGTTTAACAGGGGGGCCTGAAGCTTTCTTT
cdr3_length: 12; d_call: -; clone_size: few; j_call: TRBJ1-6; v_call: TRBV6-6; cdr3_aa: CASSSTNSPLHF; cdr3_nt: TGTGCCAGCAGCTCAACAAATTCACCCCTCCACTTT
cdr3_length: 15; d_call: -; clone_size: once; j_call: TRBJ2-2; v_call: TRBV4-3; cdr3_aa: CASSRPDLNTGELFF; cdr3_nt: TGCGCCAGCAGCCGACCGGACCTTAACACCGGGGAGCTGTTTTTT
cdr3_length: 17; d_call: TRBD1; clone_size: -; j_call: TRBJ2-4; v_call: TRBV5-6; cdr3_aa: CASRDRGDPLAKNIQYF; cdr3_nt: TGTGCCAGCCGGGACAGGGGGGACCCCCTAGCCAAAAACATTCAGTACTTC
cdr3_length: 16; d_call: -; clone_size: -; j_call: TRBJ1-3; v_call: TRBV18; cdr3_aa: CASSPRESSSGNTIYF; cdr3_nt: TGTGCCAGCTCACCACGGGAATCCAGCTCTGGAAACACCATATATTTT
cdr3_length: 16; d_call: TRBD2; clone_size: -; j_call: TRBJ2-7; v_call: TRBV4-1; cdr3_aa: CASSQDRTTSVYEQYF; cdr3_nt: TGCGCCAGCAGCCAAGATCGTACGACTAGCGTCTACGAGCAGTACTTC
cdr3_length: 14; d_call: -; clone_size: -; j_call: TRBJ1-1; v_call: TRBV7-2; cdr3_aa: CASSFRTMNTEAFF; cdr3_nt: TGTGCCAGCAGCTTCCGCACTATGAACACTGAAGCTTTCTTT
cdr3_length: 17; d_call: TRBD2; clone_size: once; j_call: TRBJ2-2; v_call: TRBV5-1; cdr3_aa: CASSRSGLADSTGELFF; cdr3_nt: TGCGCCAGCAGCCGATCCGGACTAGCGGATTCCACCGGGGAGCTGTTTTTT
cdr3_length: 17; d_call: TRBD1; clone_size: few; j_call: TRBJ1-4; v_call: TRBV28; cdr3_aa: CASSSYRGRGFREKLFF; cdr3_nt: TGTGCCAGCAGTTCATACAGGGGACGGGGATTCCGTGAAAAACTGTTTTTT
cdr3_length: 14; d_call: -; clone_size: once; j_call: TRBJ2-3; v_call: TRBV19; cdr3_aa: CASSMARDTDTQYF; cdr3_nt: TGTGCCAGTAGTATGGCCAGGGACACAGATACGCAGTATTTT
cdr3_length: 15; d_call: TRBD2; clone_size: -; j_call: TRBJ2-1; v_call: TRBV7-6; cdr3_aa: CASSKLAGVGNEQFF; cdr3_nt: TGTGCCAGCAGCAAACTAGCGGGAGTTGGCAATGAGCAGTTCTTC
cdr3_length: 16; d_call: TRBD2; clone_size: few; j_call: TRBJ2-1; v_call: TRBV28; cdr3_aa: CASSSAGTSGDNEQFF; cdr3_nt: TGTGCCAGCAGTTCAGCCGGGACTAGCGGGGACAATGAGCAGTTCTTC
cdr3_length: 16; d_call: -; clone_size: once; j_call: TRBJ1-4; v_call: TRBV10-1; cdr3_aa: CASSVGPQHPNEKLFF; cdr3_nt: TGCGCCAGCTCGGTGGGACCACAACACCCTAATGAAAAACTGTTTTTT
cdr3_length: 14; d_call: -; clone_size: once; j_call: TRBJ2-7; v_call: TRBV2; cdr3_aa: CASSAGDRPYEQYF; cdr3_nt: TGTGCCAGCAGCGCCGGGGACCGACCCTACGAGCAGTACTTC
cdr3_length: 12; d_call: -; clone_size: -; j_call: TRBJ2-7; v_call: TRBV7-9; cdr3_aa: CASSLGGSQQYF; cdr3_nt: TGTGCCAGCAGCTTAGGTGGGTCCCAGCAGTACTTC
cdr3_length: 18; d_call: TRBD2; clone_size: -; j_call: TRBJ2-1; v_call: TRBV14; cdr3_aa: CASSQGLAGASSGIGQFF; cdr3_nt: TGTGCCAGCAGCCAAGGACTAGCGGGGGCCAGCTCTGGTATTGGGCAGTTCTTC
cdr3_length: 17; d_call: TRBD2; clone_size: -; j_call: TRBJ2-3; v_call: TRBV15; cdr3_aa: CATSRLPGLAALDTQYF; cdr3_nt: TGTGCCACCAGCAGACTTCCGGGACTAGCGGCCCTCGATACGCAGTATTTT
cdr3_length: 11; d_call: -; clone_size: -; j_call: TRBJ1-1; v_call: TRBV2; cdr3_aa: CASSAGARAFF; cdr3_nt: TGTGCCAGCAGTGCAGGGGCGAGAGCTTTCTTT
cdr3_length: 14; d_call: -; clone_size: -; j_call: TRBJ2-3; v_call: TRBV5-6; cdr3_aa: CASSLSLATDTQYF; cdr3_nt: TGTGCCAGCAGCTTGAGCCTCGCCACAGATACGCAGTATTTT
cdr3_length: 15; d_call: TRBD2; clone_size: -; j_call: TRBJ2-3; v_call: TRBV9; cdr3_aa: CASSVGLAGAYTQYF; cdr3_nt: TGTGCCAGCAGCGTAGGGCTAGCGGGGGCATATACGCAGTATTTT
cdr3_length: 12; d_call: -; clone_size: -; j_call: TRBJ2-2; v_call: TRBV2; cdr3_aa: CASNLLPGELFF; cdr3_nt: TGTGCCAGCAACCTACTACCCGGGGAGCTGTTTTTT
cdr3_length: 16; d_call: -; clone_size: -; j_call: TRBJ2-7; v_call: TRBV11-2; cdr3_aa: CASSLLFATGGYEQYF; cdr3_nt: TGTGCCAGCAGCTTACTTTTCGCGACAGGAGGCTACGAGCAGTACTTC
cdr3_length: 14; d_call: -; clone_size: -; j_call: TRBJ2-3; v_call: TRBV24-1; cdr3_aa: CATSDLSFPDTQYF; cdr3_nt: TGTGCCACCAGTGATTTATCGTTTCCAGATACGCAGTATTTT
cdr3_length: 13; d_call: TRBD1; clone_size: -; j_call: TRBJ2-7; v_call: TRBV5-1; cdr3_aa: CASSFGQGNEQYF; cdr3_nt: TGCGCCAGCAGCTTCGGACAGGGCAACGAGCAGTACTTC
cdr3_length: 13; d_call: -; clone_size: -; j_call: TRBJ1-3; v_call: TRBV18; cdr3_aa: CASSPERGNTIYF; cdr3_nt: TGTGCCAGCTCACCGGAACGGGGAAACACCATATATTTT
cdr3_length: 15; d_call: TRBD2; clone_size: medium-sized; j_call: TRBJ2-3; v_call: TRBV19; cdr3_aa: CASSIAAGVGDTQYF; cdr3_nt: TGTGCCAGTAGTATAGCAGCGGGAGTGGGGGATACGCAGTATTTT
cdr3_length: 12; d_call: -; clone_size: -; j_call: TRBJ1-1; v_call: TRBV21-1; cdr3_aa: CASSNRDTEAFF; cdr3_nt: TGTGCCAGCAGCAACAGGGACACTGAAGCTTTCTTT
cdr3_length: 15; d_call: -; clone_size: -; j_call: TRBJ2-3; v_call: TRBV30; cdr3_aa: CAWSGSGGDTDTQYF; cdr3_nt: TGTGCCTGGAGTGGGAGCGGAGGGGACACAGATACGCAGTATTTT
cdr3_length: 14; d_call: -; clone_size: -; j_call: TRBJ2-1; v_call: TRBV19; cdr3_aa: CASNFGISYNEQFF; cdr3_nt: TGTGCCAGTAACTTCGGGATCTCCTACAATGAGCAGTTCTTC
cdr3_length: 15; d_call: TRBD1; clone_size: -; j_call: TRBJ1-2; v_call: TRBV27; cdr3_aa: CASSRGGGGSYGYTF; cdr3_nt: TGTGCCAGCAGCCGTGGGGGAGGGGGCAGCTATGGCTACACCTTC
cdr3_length: 16; d_call: -; clone_size: -; j_call: TRBJ2-1; v_call: TRBV5-1; cdr3_aa: CASSLGAVSTFNEQFF; cdr3_nt: TGCGCCAGCAGCTTGGGCGCGGTATCAACCTTCAATGAGCAGTTCTTC
cdr3_length: 18; d_call: -; clone_size: -; j_call: TRBJ2-1; v_call: TRBV28; cdr3_aa: CASRGGAWEPTTGNEQFF; cdr3_nt: TGTGCCAGCAGGGGGGGGGCTTGGGAGCCCACCACCGGCAATGAGCAGTTCTTC
cdr3_length: 14; d_call: -; clone_size: -; j_call: TRBJ1-6; v_call: TRBV11-1; cdr3_aa: CASSFRGNNSPLHF; cdr3_nt: TGTGCCAGCAGCTTTCGGGGAAATAATTCACCCCTCCACTTT
cdr3_length: 13; d_call: -; clone_size: -; j_call: TRBJ2-3; v_call: TRBV24-1; cdr3_aa: CASAQGPPDTQYF; cdr3_nt: TGTGCCTCGGCGCAGGGACCCCCAGATACGCAGTATTTT